The clone carrying this T cell receptor (beta chain) was recorded once. The antigen is unknown. Sequencing was performed with immunoSEQ multiplex PCR; in TCRdb, only in-frame clones are kept and a portion is missing. The sample consists of some 54,000 clones, almost 85% of them appearing once. The sample is drawn from a study of OX40 agonist ivuxolimab in advanced cancers. Study-level information: Participants averaged about 60 years of age (range 23 to 79) and were 82.7% male.

Overall study findings and caveats: The mean number of expanded clones was higher in CD8+ T cells than in CD4+. Doses of 0.1 to 3.0 mg/kg were accompanied by clonal expansion of CD4+ and CD8+ blood T cells by week 6.

CDR3 length: 13 residues. Germline V gives CDR1 SGHAT, CDR2 FQNNGV. Trimming took 6 bases from V and 4 from J, leaving 10 bases between them. This clonotype was obtained from an adult with an advanced solid tumor such as melanoma, head and neck, liver or kidney cancer. Material: CD4+ or CD8+ T cells sorted from blood, obtained in a trial of the OX40 agonist ivuxolimab. The rearrangement joins TRBV11-2 to TRBJ2-1; tentative D call: TRBD2 (6 bases). The CDR3: CASRSGLYNEQFF. CDR3 sequence (DNA): TGTGCCAGCAGGTCGGGACTTTACAATGAGCAGTTCTTC.